This TCR beta chain was recorded in a study of cytomegalovirus exposure and HLA in healthy donors. General study points: Listed as cytomegalovirus-associated were more than 150 TCR beta chains. A reported reduction in N-insertions relative to the roughly 670-donor mean was seen in an Asian-associated ancestry cluster in a later analysis.

Turning to this clone: The antigen is unknown.

PCR used 60 Vbeta primers and 13 Jbeta primers. Data came from immunoSEQ multiplex PCR; TCRdb stores just in-frame clones and leaves some out. The table shows approximately 140,000 clones, with around 83% occurring only once. Trimming stripped 0 bases from V and 3 bases from J, with 12 bases between. The CDR3 is 15 residues long. CDR1 is LGHNA and CDR2 is YSLEER in the germline V gene. This TCR derives from a girl aged 2-10 years in good health and CMV-seronegative. The sample was PBMCs. The V and J genes are TRBV4-3 and TRBJ2-7, with a tentative D call TRBD1 (5 bases). In nucleotides, the CDR3 is TGCGCCAGCAGCCAAGATCCCGACAGCGTCTACGAGCAGTACTTC. This encodes CASSQDPDSVYEQYF.